A selection of T cell receptor beta chains follows, all from one sample in a study of identical twins. TCRdb re-derived calls from the 5' RACE reads in MiXCR, one entry per CDR3 protein. The repertoire consists of around 960,000 distinct CDR3 sequences, with roughly 12% occurring once and the leading ten covering around 1.6%. The data also belong to a second study, concerning yellow fever vaccine responses in identical twins.

Sequencing used PBMCs. The receptors originated from a woman aged 18-29 years in good health. Both conserved end residues are part of each CDR3. A D gene is named only where the DNA matches it firmly. Size tells how often a clone was seen (once, few, many) or the class of an expanded clone, and some rows leave it out.

CDR3 length: 12; V gene: TRBV20-1; J gene: TRBJ2-1; D gene: -; clone size: many; CDR3 protein: CSARGPAHEQFF; CDR3 DNA: TGCAGTGCTAGGGGCCCGGCCCATGAGCAGTTCTTC
CDR3 length: 17; V gene: TRBV6-5; J gene: TRBJ2-5; D gene: -; clone size: -; CDR3 protein: CASSYSMGIGGQETQYF; CDR3 DNA: TGTGCCAGCAGTTACTCGATGGGAATAGGGGGGCAAGAGACCCAGTACTTC
CDR3 length: 17; V gene: TRBV5-1; J gene: TRBJ2-2; D gene: TRBD2; clone size: -; CDR3 protein: CASSVVPPSGNTGELFF; CDR3 DNA: TGCGCCAGCAGCGTTGTCCCCCCTAGCGGGAACACCGGGGAGCTGTTTTTT
CDR3 length: 13; V gene: TRBV29-1; J gene: TRBJ2-7; D gene: -; clone size: -; CDR3 protein: CSVADGSSYEQYF; CDR3 DNA: TGCAGCGTTGCTGACGGGAGCTCCTACGAGCAGTACTTC
CDR3 length: 13; V gene: TRBV27; J gene: TRBJ2-3; D gene: -; clone size: -; CDR3 protein: CASSTGWSDTQYF; CDR3 DNA: TGTGCCAGCAGCACAGGGTGGTCAGATACGCAGTATTTT
CDR3 length: 17; V gene: TRBV7-8; J gene: TRBJ2-3; D gene: -; clone size: few; CDR3 protein: CASSPRAGAPLKDTQYF; CDR3 DNA: TGTGCCAGCAGCCCCCGGGCGGGGGCCCCGCTTAAGGATACGCAGTATTTT
CDR3 length: 17; V gene: TRBV3-1; J gene: TRBJ2-1; D gene: TRBD1; clone size: -; CDR3 protein: CASSQQPQGAVDDEQFF; CDR3 DNA: TGTGCCAGCAGCCAGCAGCCCCAGGGGGCGGTTGATGATGAGCAGTTCTTC
CDR3 length: 13; V gene: TRBV20-1; J gene: TRBJ2-7; D gene: -; clone size: few; CDR3 protein: CSARSRNPYEQYF; CDR3 DNA: TGCAGTGCTAGGTCCCGGAACCCCTACGAGCAGTACTTC
CDR3 length: 16; V gene: TRBV12-3/TRBV12-4; J gene: TRBJ2-5; D gene: -; clone size: -; CDR3 protein: CASSFPVGVSGETQYF; CDR3 DNA: TGTGCCAGCAGTTTTCCCGTGGGGGTATCCGGCGAGACCCAGTACTTC
CDR3 length: 13; V gene: TRBV12-5; J gene: TRBJ1-6; D gene: TRBD1; clone size: -; CDR3 protein: CASGTGKESPLHF; CDR3 DNA: TGTGCTAGTGGGACAGGGAAAGAATCACCCCTCCACTTT
CDR3 length: 15; V gene: TRBV2; J gene: TRBJ2-5; D gene: -; clone size: -; CDR3 protein: CASSEVEGQQETQYF; CDR3 DNA: TGTGCCAGCAGTGAAGTAGAAGGGCAGCAAGAGACCCAGTACTTC
CDR3 length: 13; V gene: TRBV5-1; J gene: TRBJ2-5; D gene: -; clone size: -; CDR3 protein: CASSWAGSETQYF; CDR3 DNA: TGCGCCAGCAGCTGGGCAGGGTCAGAGACCCAGTACTTC
CDR3 length: 12; V gene: TRBV24-1; J gene: TRBJ2-2; D gene: -; clone size: -; CDR3 protein: CATSGLAGELFF; CDR3 DNA: TGTGCCACCAGTGGTCTTGCCGGGGAGCTGTTTTTT
CDR3 length: 15; V gene: TRBV29-1; J gene: TRBJ2-3; D gene: TRBD2; clone size: -; CDR3 protein: CSVTPGLVLPDTQYF; CDR3 DNA: TGCAGCGTTACCCCGGGACTAGTGCTACCTGATACGCAGTATTTT
CDR3 length: 14; V gene: TRBV5-6; J gene: TRBJ1-5; D gene: -; clone size: -; CDR3 protein: CASSLEGTNQPQHF; CDR3 DNA: TGTGCCAGCAGCTTGGAAGGGACGAATCAGCCCCAGCATTTT
CDR3 length: 17; V gene: TRBV2; J gene: TRBJ2-5; D gene: -; clone size: -; CDR3 protein: CASSDPPSTREQETQYF; CDR3 DNA: TGTGCCAGCAGTGATCCCCCCTCGACTAGGGAACAAGAGACCCAGTACTTC
CDR3 length: 16; V gene: TRBV2; J gene: TRBJ1-1; D gene: TRBD1; clone size: -; CDR3 protein: CASRGETGQENTEAFF; CDR3 DNA: TGTGCCAGCAGAGGGGAGACAGGGCAGGAGAACACTGAAGCTTTCTTT
CDR3 length: 14; V gene: TRBV7-3; J gene: TRBJ2-3; D gene: TRBD2; clone size: many; CDR3 protein: CASSIIAGPDTQYF; CDR3 DNA: TGTGCCAGCAGCATAATAGCGGGCCCCGATACGCAGTATTTT
CDR3 length: 15; V gene: TRBV27; J gene: TRBJ2-2; D gene: -; clone size: few; CDR3 protein: CASSPLYTYTGELFF; CDR3 DNA: TGTGCCAGCAGCCCCCTCTACACCTACACCGGGGAGCTGTTTTTT
CDR3 length: 15; V gene: TRBV19; J gene: TRBJ2-7; D gene: -; clone size: -; CDR3 protein: CASKSQTGTNYEQYF; CDR3 DNA: TGTGCCAGTAAGTCACAGACCGGGACCAACTACGAGCAGTACTTC
CDR3 length: 13; V gene: TRBV24-1; J gene: TRBJ1-5; D gene: -; clone size: few; CDR3 protein: CATSGWNDQPQHF; CDR3 DNA: TGTGCCACCAGTGGATGGAACGATCAGCCCCAGCATTTT
CDR3 length: 15; V gene: TRBV5-1; J gene: TRBJ2-2; D gene: TRBD2; clone size: many; CDR3 protein: CASSFTGGNTGELFF; CDR3 DNA: TGCGCCAGCAGCTTCACGGGAGGGAACACCGGGGAGCTGTTTTTT
CDR3 length: 12; V gene: TRBV5-1; J gene: TRBJ1-6; D gene: -; clone size: many; CDR3 protein: CASSDSNSPLHF; CDR3 DNA: TGCGCCAGCAGCGACTCCAATTCACCCCTCCACTTT
CDR3 length: 16; V gene: TRBV3-1; J gene: TRBJ2-5; D gene: -; clone size: many; CDR3 protein: CASSQERRGRGETQYF; CDR3 DNA: TGTGCCAGCAGCCAAGAGAGGAGGGGGCGCGGGGAGACCCAGTACTTC
CDR3 length: 15; V gene: TRBV12-3/TRBV12-4; J gene: TRBJ1-6; D gene: TRBD1; clone size: few; CDR3 protein: CASRDRGGNNSPLHF; CDR3 DNA: TGTGCCAGCAGGGACAGGGGAGGGAATAATTCACCCCTCCACTTT
CDR3 length: 15; V gene: TRBV10-3; J gene: TRBJ2-3; D gene: TRBD2; clone size: many; CDR3 protein: CAISDPSGGIDTQYF; CDR3 DNA: TGTGCCATCAGTGACCCTAGCGGCGGAATAGATACGCAGTATTTT
CDR3 length: 17; V gene: TRBV7-9; J gene: TRBJ2-2; D gene: -; clone size: few; CDR3 protein: CASSFGSGGPGTGELFF; CDR3 DNA: -
CDR3 length: 16; V gene: TRBV6-4; J gene: TRBJ2-3; D gene: -; clone size: -; CDR3 protein: CASSDVPGSGTDTQYF; CDR3 DNA: TGTGCCAGCAGTGACGTTCCCGGGAGCGGGACAGATACGCAGTATTTT
CDR3 length: 13; V gene: TRBV5-1; J gene: TRBJ1-3; D gene: -; clone size: few; CDR3 protein: CASSQSAGNTIYF; CDR3 DNA: TGCGCCAGCAGTCAATCGGCCGGAAACACCATATATTTT
CDR3 length: 14; V gene: TRBV6-5; J gene: TRBJ1-2; D gene: -; clone size: -; CDR3 protein: CASSYSSGLNGYTF; CDR3 DNA: TGTGCCAGCAGTTACTCGTCAGGGTTAAATGGCTACACCTTC
CDR3 length: 12; V gene: TRBV20-1; J gene: TRBJ2-5; D gene: -; clone size: few; CDR3 protein: CSASFQPETQYF; CDR3 DNA: TGCAGTGCTAGTTTCCAGCCGGAGACCCAGTACTTC
CDR3 length: 13; V gene: TRBV10-3; J gene: TRBJ1-4; D gene: TRBD1; clone size: few; CDR3 protein: CASQGQNNEKLFF; CDR3 DNA: TGTGCCAGCCAGGGACAGAACAATGAAAAACTGTTTTTT
CDR3 length: 16; V gene: TRBV11-2; J gene: TRBJ2-7; D gene: -; clone size: many; CDR3 protein: CASSLDLGGAPEWQYF; CDR3 DNA: TGTGCCAGCAGCTTAGATTTAGGAGGGGCCCCGGAGTGGCAGTACTTC
CDR3 length: 14; V gene: TRBV11-3; J gene: TRBJ2-3; D gene: -; clone size: -; CDR3 protein: CASSLRGAADTQYF; CDR3 DNA: TGTGCCAGCAGCTTACGCGGGGCGGCAGATACGCAGTATTTT
CDR3 length: 15; V gene: TRBV11-3; J gene: TRBJ2-2; D gene: -; clone size: few; CDR3 protein: CASSLMGINTGELFF; CDR3 DNA: TGTGCCAGCAGCTTAATGGGGATAAACACCGGGGAGCTGTTTTTT
CDR3 length: 14; V gene: TRBV24-1; J gene: TRBJ2-7; D gene: -; clone size: few; CDR3 protein: CATSDSRAPYEQYF; CDR3 DNA: TGTGCCACCAGTGATTCTAGGGCGCCCTACGAGCAGTACTTC
CDR3 length: 14; V gene: TRBV3-1; J gene: TRBJ2-1; D gene: -; clone size: few; CDR3 protein: CASSPTARGNEQFF; CDR3 DNA: TGTGCCAGCAGCCCCACCGCGAGGGGCAATGAGCAGTTCTTC
CDR3 length: 17; V gene: TRBV25-1; J gene: TRBJ2-6; D gene: -; clone size: -; CDR3 protein: CASTKQGGGSGANVLTF; CDR3 DNA: TGTGCCAGCACCAAACAGGGAGGTGGCTCTGGGGCCAACGTCCTGACTTTC
CDR3 length: 17; V gene: TRBV3-1; J gene: TRBJ2-5; D gene: TRBD1; clone size: few; CDR3 protein: CASSQASGQVRKETQYF; CDR3 DNA: TGTGCCAGCAGCCAAGCCTCGGGACAGGTGAGAAAAGAGACCCAGTACTTC
CDR3 length: 15; V gene: TRBV5-4; J gene: TRBJ1-2; D gene: -; clone size: -; CDR3 protein: CASSSGEGSNYGYTF; CDR3 DNA: TGTGCCAGCAGCTCGGGAGAGGGATCTAACTATGGCTACACCTTC
CDR3 length: 13; V gene: TRBV27; J gene: TRBJ2-5; D gene: -; clone size: few; CDR3 protein: CASSFAAEETQYF; CDR3 DNA: TGTGCCAGCAGTTTTGCAGCGGAAGAGACCCAGTACTTC
CDR3 length: 11; V gene: TRBV12-3/TRBV12-4; J gene: TRBJ2-1; D gene: -; clone size: -; CDR3 protein: CASSTVYEQFF; CDR3 DNA: TGTGCCAGCAGTACTGTCTATGAGCAGTTCTTC
CDR3 length: 16; V gene: TRBV7-7; J gene: TRBJ2-3; D gene: -; clone size: -; CDR3 protein: CASSPYSGPSTDTQYF; CDR3 DNA: TGTGCCAGCAGCCCCTACTCCGGACCCAGCACAGATACGCAGTATTTT
CDR3 length: 19; V gene: TRBV12-3/TRBV12-4; J gene: TRBJ2-1; D gene: TRBD2; clone size: few; CDR3 protein: CASRFSGTSGRAAYNEQFF; CDR3 DNA: TGTGCCAGCAGGTTTTCGGGGACTAGCGGGAGGGCCGCCTACAATGAGCAGTTCTTC
CDR3 length: 16; V gene: TRBV5-1; J gene: TRBJ2-2; D gene: TRBD1; clone size: -; CDR3 protein: CASSETGGVNTGELFF; CDR3 DNA: TGCGCCAGCTCCGAGACAGGGGGCGTCAACACCGGGGAGCTGTTTTTT
CDR3 length: 17; V gene: TRBV6-5; J gene: TRBJ2-5; D gene: TRBD2; clone size: many; CDR3 protein: CASSYSSTPTSLQTQYF; CDR3 DNA: TGTGCCAGCAGTTACTCATCGACTCCGACTAGCTTACAGACCCAGTACTTC
CDR3 length: 15; V gene: TRBV5-1; J gene: TRBJ2-7; D gene: -; clone size: -; CDR3 protein: CASSSWTGPTYEQYF; CDR3 DNA: TGCGCCAGCAGCTCCTGGACTGGACCCACCTACGAGCAGTACTTC
CDR3 length: 16; V gene: TRBV2; J gene: TRBJ2-3; D gene: TRBD2; clone size: -; CDR3 protein: CASSEALRRGGDTQYF; CDR3 DNA: TGTGCCAGCAGTGAAGCGCTTCGGCGGGGGGGGGATACGCAGTATTTT
CDR3 length: 14; V gene: TRBV4-1; J gene: TRBJ1-1; D gene: -; clone size: many; CDR3 protein: CASSHSAANTEAFF; CDR3 DNA: TGCGCCAGCAGCCACTCGGCCGCGAACACTGAAGCTTTCTTT
CDR3 length: 15; V gene: TRBV5-6; J gene: TRBJ2-1; D gene: TRBD2; clone size: few; CDR3 protein: CASRRPGGAYNEQFF; CDR3 DNA: TGTGCCAGCAGACGGCCGGGAGGGGCCTACAATGAGCAGTTCTTC
CDR3 length: 17; V gene: TRBV6-1; J gene: TRBJ2-6; D gene: TRBD1; clone size: few; CDR3 protein: CASSPGTGGFGANVLTF; CDR3 DNA: TGTGCCAGCAGTCCCGGGACAGGGGGATTTGGGGCCAACGTCCTGACTTTC
CDR3 length: 16; V gene: TRBV9; J gene: TRBJ2-5; D gene: TRBD2; clone size: -; CDR3 protein: CASSPGLATSPETQYF; CDR3 DNA: TGTGCCAGCAGCCCAGGACTAGCGACGTCTCCAGAGACCCAGTACTTC
CDR3 length: 15; V gene: TRBV9; J gene: TRBJ2-2; D gene: -; clone size: -; CDR3 protein: CASSPWLEGTGELFF; CDR3 DNA: TGTGCCAGCAGCCCCTGGTTAGAGGGCACCGGGGAGCTGTTTTTT
CDR3 length: 15; V gene: TRBV4-1; J gene: TRBJ1-1; D gene: -; clone size: many; CDR3 protein: CASSQGMGGNTEAFF; CDR3 DNA: TGCGCCAGCAGCCAAGGGATGGGGGGGAACACTGAAGCTTTCTTT
CDR3 length: 15; V gene: TRBV20-1; J gene: TRBJ1-1; D gene: -; clone size: -; CDR3 protein: CSARRGTLPNTEAFF; CDR3 DNA: TGCAGTGCTAGGAGAGGGACCCTACCGAACACTGAAGCTTTCTTT
CDR3 length: 16; V gene: TRBV3-1; J gene: TRBJ2-1; D gene: TRBD2; clone size: many; CDR3 protein: CASSPLAGGSYNEQFF; CDR3 DNA: TGTGCCAGCAGCCCCCTAGCGGGAGGCTCCTACAATGAGCAGTTCTTC
CDR3 length: 14; V gene: TRBV12-3/TRBV12-4; J gene: TRBJ2-3; D gene: TRBD2; clone size: -; CDR3 protein: CASSLVAGGSTQYF; CDR3 DNA: TGTGCCAGCAGTTTGGTAGCGGGGGGTAGTACGCAGTATTTT